Below are 16 T cell receptor beta chains sequenced from a single sample in a study of cytomegalovirus exposure and HLA in healthy donors (dated by TCRdb to 2016 to 2017). The protocol used for the library was the immunoSEQ multiplex PCR assay. For the multiplex PCR, a mixture combining 60 forward primers for TCR Vbeta segments and 13 reverse primers for TCR Jbeta segments was used. As stored in TCRdb, this immuneACCESS dataset retains in-frame rearrangements with V and J assigned. A fraction of the clones does not appear; measured against another copy, unresolved V genes explain less than half of the discrepancy, and the remainder lacks a known reason. In this sample's table one finds 65,000 to 95,000 clones. The ten largest make up 1.5% of the sample. Sequencing was carried out using PBMCs. The receptors shown here come from a woman in her fifties or sixties in good health and CMV-seronegative.

Points on this clone: Relative to the germline gene, one junction end is altered; a read error may explain this. The V call is TRBV5-6, the J call TRBJ2-7, with no clear D. Germline values: CDR1 SGHDT, CDR2 YYEEEE. This CDR3 has 12 residues. CDR3 bases: TGTGCCAGCAGCGTGGGTAGCTACGAGCAGCACTTC. This encodes CASSVGSYEQHF.

V gene TRBV10-3 combines with J gene TRBJ1-6; tentatively, D is TRBD1 (6 bases). This CDR3 comprises 15 residues. Germline CDR1 and CDR2: ENHRY and SYGVKD. Between the trimmed V and J ends, which lost 0 bases and 5 bases, there was a span of 8 bases. In DNA, the CDR3 is TGTGCCATCAGTGAGTCAAAGGGGGATAATTCACCCCTCCACTTT. It translates to CAISESKGDNSPLHF.

The chain has TRBV4-1 and TRBJ2-5; 8 nucleotides match TRBD1. This CDR3 has 18 amino acids. Trimming took 0 bases from V and 5 from J; bases not matched to a gene: 14. The germline V gene has CDR1 MGHRA and CDR2 YSYEKL. The CDR3 spells CASSQDLRRTGYRETQYF. The CDR3 nucleotides read TGCGCCAGCAGCCAAGATTTACGTCGGACAGGGTATAGGGAGACCCAGTACTTC.

This chain links TRBV28 with TRBJ1-3; D is unresolved. Germline CDR1 and CDR2: MDHEN and SYDVKM. There are 15 residues in the CDR3. Trimming took off 4 bases at V and 2 bases at J, with 12 bases between the two ends. CDR3 amino acids: CASSSLTGTGNTIYF. The DNA for the CDR3 is TGTGCCAGCAGTTCCCTTACCGGGACTGGAAACACCATATATTTT.

The DNA for the CDR3 is TGTGCCAGCAGTGCTCTAGCGGGCGGCGGGAAGCAGTACTTC. Encoded protein: CASSALAGGGKQYF. The chain couples TRBV2 to TRBJ2-7; TRBD2 agrees at 8 bases. J gave up 8 bases and V 4 bases, and 10 bases lay outside the gene matches. The germline gives CDR1 SNHLY, CDR2 FYNNEI. The CDR3 consists of 14 residues.

The chain employs TRBV7-2 and TRBJ2-3; D perhaps matches TRBD2 (5 bases). V dropped 1 base and J dropped 2 bases, with 10 bases sitting between them. From germline, CDR1 is SGHTA and CDR2 FQGNSA. The CDR3 consists of 15 residues. The CDR3 spells CASSLGVLATDTQYF. The CDR3 DNA reads TGTGCCAGCAGCTTAGGAGTTCTAGCCACAGATACGCAGTATTTT.

V is TRBV2 and J is TRBJ2-5, with 9 bases that match TRBD1. There are 17 residues in the CDR3. Germline CDR1 is SNHLY and CDR2 is FYNNEI. V lost 2 bases to trimming and J lost 2 bases; unmatched junction nucleotides: 9. CDR3 residues: CASSEIFGQGIQETQYF. The DNA for the CDR3 is TGTGCCAGCAGTGAAATCTTTGGACAGGGGATTCAAGAGACCCAGTACTTC.

This chain uses TRBV30 with TRBJ2-5; D is ambiguous. Trimming stripped 0 bases from V and 3 bases from J, with 8 bases between. Per the germline V gene, CDR1 is GTSNPN and CDR2 is SVGIG (reference sequence). The CDR3 spans 13 residues. As DNA, the CDR3 is TGTGCCTGGAGTGTACTGGTGGAAGAGACCCAGTACTTC. This codes for CAWSVLVEETQYF.

The CDR3 region has the DNA TGCGCCAGCAGTTCCGGAGCGACAGGGGTCCAAGAGACCCAGTACTTC. Residues: CASSSGATGVQETQYF. The chain combines TRBV5-1 with TRBJ2-5; 8 bases line up with TRBD1. The CDR3 extends over 16 amino acids. V shed 5 bases, J shed 1 base, and the junction held 10 bases outside the gene matches. Germline loops: CDR1 SGHRS, CDR2 YFSETQ.

In the case of this clone: The junction does not match germline at one end; this may be a read error. This chain links TRBV4-2 with TRBJ2-2; D may be TRBD2 (5 bases). The CDR3 covers 16 residues. CDR1 LGHNA and CDR2 YNFKEQ come from the germline V gene. CDR3 sequence: CASNQVSGNEAGELFF. The CDR3 DNA reads TGTGCCAGCAACCAAGTATCGGGGAATGAAGCCGGGGAGCTGTTTTTT.

CDR3 region: CAISEEAYEQFF. The DNA of the CDR3 is TGTGCCATCAGTGAGGAGGCATATGAGCAGTTCTTC. The chain employs TRBV10-3 and TRBJ2-1, with no clear D. Trimming took 2 bases from V and 8 from J, leaving 7 bases between them. This CDR3 is built from 12 residues. CDR1 is ENHRY and CDR2 is SYGVKD in the germline V gene.

The rearrangement uses TRBV19 and TRBJ2-5; TRBD1 matches at 8 bases. The CDR3 sequence is 14 residues long. V dropped 7 bases and J dropped 5; count of bases not matched to a gene: 9. Germline V CDR1 and CDR2: LNHDA, SQIVND (reference sequence). The CDR3 DNA sequence: TGTGCCAGTAATTATGGACAGGGCGGGGAGACCCAGTACTTC. Its translation is CASNYGQGGETQYF.

The chain carries TRBV5-1 and TRBJ1-2, with a tentative D call TRBD1 (6 bases). The germline V and J ends were trimmed by 0 bases and 4 bases, with 16 bases remaining between them. This CDR3 spans 16 amino acids. Per germline, CDR1 SGHRS and CDR2 YFSETQ. CDR3 in DNA: TGCGCCAGCAGCTTGGAGCCTTCAGGACAGTTCTATGGCTACACCTTC. Amino acid sequence: CASSLEPSGQFYGYTF.

The chain has TRBV7-2 and TRBJ2-1; D call uncertain. The CDR3 contains 15 residues. Germline loops: CDR1 SGHTA, CDR2 FQGNSA. Trimming pared 5 bases from V and 3 bases from J, leaving 14 bases between. DNA of the CDR3: TGTGCCAGCAGCACCCCGTTTGATAGCTACAATGAGCAGTTCTTC. Translating it yields CASSTPFDSYNEQFF.

The chain employs TRBV15 and TRBJ2-5; D is perhaps TRBD1 (6 bases). V shed 1 base and J shed 2 bases, with 11 bases lying between them. CDR1 is LNHNV, CDR2 YYDKDF, per germline (reference sequence). This CDR3 is built from 15 residues. This chain's CDR3 is CATSRGGQGQETQYF. The CDR3, as DNA: TGTGCCACCAGCAGAGGGGGCCAGGGGCAAGAGACCCAGTACTTC.

The V call is TRBV19, the J call TRBJ1-5, with TRBD1 matching over 11 bases. CDR1 is LNHDA and CDR2 is SQIVND in the germline V gene (reference sequence). This CDR3 region has 14 residues. Trimming at V came to 10 bases and at J to 5 bases, leaving 7 bases not matched to a gene. The CDR3 here is CAIGGTGGYQPQHF. CDR3 nucleotide sequence: TGTGCCATAGGAGGGACAGGGGGATATCAGCCCCAGCATTTT.